This TCR beta chain came from a study of blood T cell repertoires in COVID-19. At the level of the study: Collection of acute and convalescent COVID-19 samples took place in the United States, Italy and Spain.

The V and J ends lost 2 bases and 4 bases, in that order; junction bases with no gene match: 9. There are 16 residues in the CDR3. CDR1 MNHEY and CDR2 SVGAGI come from the germline V gene. Per the study methods: Using reference gene primer amplification, nucleated cell counts were estimated. Profiled with immunoSEQ multiplex PCR; TCRdb holds only in-frame clones, not every one. V, J and clone size derive from that table, while D and trimming were established from the DNA sequence. The data hold about 180,000 clones, with over 70% observed a single time. Seattle patients were enrolled during active infection and followed longitudinally.

The chain carries TRBV6-5 and TRBJ2-5, with 8 bases identical to TRBD2. The source is a woman aged 40 to 49 with COVID-19, enrolled during active disease. The sample taken for sequencing was peripheral blood. DNA for the CDR3: TGTGCCAGCAGTTACCAATCGGGAGGGTTACTAGAGACCCAGTACTTC. It translates to CASSYQSGGLLETQYF.